Shown below are 10 T cell receptor beta chains from a single sample sequenced in a study of monozygotic twins with inflammatory bowel disease. No DNA is given; TCRdb re-called the 5' RACE reads and lists each CDR3 protein once. This sample's table reports about 380,000 distinct CDR3 sequences. Sequenced material: blood. These receptors were collected from a human donor with ulcerative colitis or Crohn's disease, or a healthy co-twin of an affected twin (not recorded which).

V is TRBV14 and J is TRBJ2-7; TCRdb's D call, TRBD2, is unchecked because there is no DNA. The germline V gene has CDR1 SGHDN and CDR2 FVKESK. The CDR3 consists of 15 residues. The CDR3 protein is CASSQESGRFYEQYF.

This chain connects TRBV7-6 to TRBJ2-2. Germline CDR1 and CDR2: SGHVS and FNYEAQ. The CDR3 length is 13 residues. CDR3: CASSLAVVGELFF.

V usage is TRBV6-1 and J usage is TRBJ1-2. The CDR3 has 15 residues. The V gene's germline CDR1 is MNHNS and CDR2 SASEGT. CDR3 region: CASSITGGLNYGYTF.

The chain links TRBV7-9 to TRBJ1-6; TCRdb's D call of TRBD1 is untestable without DNA. Germline CDR1 is SEHNR and CDR2 is FQNEAQ (reference sequence). The CDR3 totals 17 residues. CDR3 protein: CASSSLSSGDPNSPLHF. Full variable domain (outside the CDR3, taken from reference TRBV7-9 and TRBJ1-6): DTGVSQNPRHKITKRGQNVTFRCDPISEHNRLYWYRQTLGQGPEFLTYFQNEAQLEKSRLLSDRFSAERPKGSFSTLEIQRTEQGDSAMYLCASSSLSSGDPNSPLHFGNGTRLTVT.

J is TRBJ2-7 and V is TRBV5-1; the D call of TRBD1 rests on TCRdb alone, since no DNA is present to check it. The CDR3 is 13 residues long. The germline V gene encodes CDR1 SGHRS and CDR2 YFSETQ. Here the CDR3 reads CASSLEGTPEQYF.

The chain joins TRBV7-9 to TRBJ2-1. Germline-derived CDR1 and CDR2 are SEHNR and FQNEAQ (reference sequence). This CDR3 contains 12 residues. CDR3 amino acids: CASVQPSFEQFF.

The V gene is TRBV2, the J gene TRBJ1-1; TCRdb's D gene call, TRBD1, goes unchecked for lack of DNA. The CDR3 totals 14 residues. Looked up from germline, CDR1 is SNHLY and CDR2 is FYNNEI. The chain's CDR3 is CASSVQGWDTEAFF.

The chain has TRBV12-3 or TRBV12-4 and TRBJ1-1; TCRdb indicates TRBD1, and absent DNA this call remains unverified. This CDR3 has 14 residues. The CDR3 region is CASTSTGVGTEAFF.

The rearrangement uses TRBV18 and TRBJ2-4. Germline-derived CDR1 and CDR2 are KGHSH and LQKENI. The CDR3 runs to 16 residues. The CDR3 sequence: CASSPPGRIAKNIQYF.

The CDR3 reads CASSLRSGNNEQFF. The chain links TRBV7-3 to TRBJ2-1. This CDR3 contains 14 residues. Germline CDR1 is SGHTA and CDR2 is FQGTGA.